The 21 T cell receptor beta chains in this list originate from one sample, sequenced in a study of kidney transplant recipient with SARS-CoV-2 infection (dated by TCRdb to the early 2020s). The sequencer was an Illumina MiSeq. The raw public data were reprocessed by TCRdb itself: fastp quality trimming at Q25, MiXCR clonotype calling, in-frame beta chains only. CDR3 protein sequences are deduplicated, and each keeps its most common genes and DNA. This sample has fewer than 250,000 distinct CDR3 sequences in its table, and 29% of those were observed once. The top ten hold 7% to 8% of the sample. In the paper's terms, the time point label means: pre-pandemic baseline sample and day 111 after first positive SARS-CoV-2 test. The starting material was a blood sample, obtained at baseline and on day 111 from a kidney transplant recipient. The receptor set was obtained from a male patient between 25 and 39 years old who had COVID-19 and was a kidney transplant recipient. Some T cells may originate with the graft donor following a transplant.

In regard to this clonotype: A much more abundant neighbour one base away suggests this may be a read error. This chain joins TRBV6-5 and TRBJ2-5; D call uncertain. Germline V gives CDR1 MNHEY, CDR2 SVGAGI. The CDR3 is 16 residues long. CDR3 loop: CTSSYTTRLRTETQYF. The CDR3 DNA reads TGTACCAGCAGTTACACCACTCGTCTAAGGACAGAGACCCAGTACTTC.

Note on this clonotype: A single base separates this from a much larger clone, so it may be a read error. The chain is built from TRBV6-5 and TRBJ2-5; 8 bases match TRBD2. The J call may be mistaken, given a closer DNA end match to TRBJ2-7. The V gene's germline CDR1 is MNHEY and CDR2 SVGAGI. The CDR3 is 18 residues long. CDR3 nucleotides: TGTGCCAGCAGTTACTCCGGGAGGGGACTGGGGGCAACCTACGAGCAGTACTTC. Amino acids: CASSYSGRGLGATYEQYF.

Notes on this clonotype: A much larger clone lies a single base off, so this may be a read error. The rearrangement links TRBV24-1 to TRBJ1-2; D not certain. CDR3 size: 17 residues. The V gene lost 5 bases and the J gene lost 7 bases, with 25 bases spanning the gap. The germline V gene encodes CDR1 KGHDR and CDR2 SFDVKD. The CDR3 DNA follows: TGTGCCACCAGTGTGTCGGTTAGTACCAGAAAGACCTGTGGCTACACCTTC. This sequence encodes CATSVSVSTRKTCGYTF.

This clonotype was counted ten times or more. In DNA, the CDR3 is TGTGCCAGCAGTTCTGTGAGGGGTAGCGGCGGGGAGCTGTTTTTT. This sequence encodes CASSSVRGSGGELFF. V is TRBV12-3 or TRBV12-4 and J is TRBJ2-2; possibly TRBD2 for D (6 bases). The CDR3 is 15 amino acids. V was cut by 4 bases and J by 7 bases, with 16 bases left in between.

This clonotype was detected once. A much larger clonotype is one base distant, so this may be a read error. V is TRBV5-4 and J is TRBJ2-2, with 8 nucleotides matching TRBD1. This CDR3 is 14 amino acids long. Germline V gene lookup returns CDR1 SGHNT and CDR2 YYREEE (reference sequence). The CDR3 nucleotides are TGTGCCAGCAGCTTAGGACAGGGAACCGGGGAGCTGCTTTTT. Its protein is CASSLGQGTGELLF.

In DNA form, the CDR3 reads TGTGCCAGTAGAAAGGACAGGGGAAGTACTAACTATGGCTACACCTTC. Translating it yields CASRKDRGSTNYGYTF. V usage is TRBV19 and J usage is TRBJ1-2; TRBD1 aligns across 9 bases. Germline CDR1 is LNHDA and CDR2 is SQIVND (reference sequence). V lost 6 bases, J lost 0 bases, and 8 bases stayed unmatched. There are 16 residues in the CDR3.

Ten or more counts support this clonotype. The chain combines TRBV27 with TRBJ2-2; TRBD2 matches 13 bases. The CDR3 runs to 18 residues. Looked up from germline, CDR1 is MNHEY and CDR2 is SMNVEV (reference sequence). V was clipped by 5 bases and J by 1 base; unmatched bases: 7. The CDR3 DNA follows: TGTGCCAGCAGTACTCAGGGACTAGCGGGGCTGAACACCGGGGAGCTGTTTTTT. Its protein product is CASSTQGLAGLNTGELFF.

The gene calls are TRBV3-1 and TRBJ1-1; D call uncertain. CDR3 length: 14 amino acids. The germline gives CDR1 LGHDT, CDR2 YNNKEL (reference sequence). V lost 4 bases and J lost 1, with 10 bases in between. DNA for the CDR3: TGTGCCAGCAGCCTGACGGGAGGGAACACTGAAGCTTTCTTT. This translates into CASSLTGGNTEAFF. Complete variable domain (other parts from reference TRBV3-1 and TRBJ1-1): DTAVSQTPKYLVTQMGNDKSIKCEQNLGHDTMYWYKQDSKKFLKIMFSYNNKELIINETVPNRFSPKSPDKAHLNLHINSLELGDSAVYFCASSLTGGNTEAFFGQGTRLTVV.

The sample holds many counts of this clonotype. The chain employs TRBV3-1 and TRBJ2-3, with 10 bases lining up with TRBD1. Germline CDR1 LGHDT, CDR2 YNNKEL (reference sequence). V lost 4 bases, J lost 6 bases, and 1 base stayed unmatched. The CDR3 contains 13 residues. The CDR3 loop is CASSRQGADTQYF. In DNA form, the CDR3 reads TGTGCCAGCAGCCGACAGGGGGCTGATACGCAGTATTTT.

On this clonotype: A read error may account for a junction end that differs from germline. The chain uses TRBV11-2 and TRBJ1-1, with D unclear. This CDR3 is built from 13 residues. Germline V gene sequence: CDR1 SGHAT, CDR2 FQNNGV. CDR3 in DNA: TGTGCCATCAGCTTCGACGGCAACACTGAAGCTTTCTTT. This translates into CAISFDGNTEAFF. Variable domain in full (rest from reference TRBV11-2 and TRBJ1-1): EAGVAQSPRYKIIEKRQSVAFWCNPISGHATLYWYQQILGQGPKLLIQFQNNGVVDDSQLPKDRFSAERLKGVDSTLKIQPAKLEDSAVYLCAISFDGNTEAFFGQGTRLTVV.

On this clonotype: One base away lies a much larger clone, so this may be a sequencing read error. The chain links TRBV12-3 or TRBV12-4 to TRBJ1-2; D gene uncertain. V was cut by 2 bases and J by 4 bases, with 20 bases left in between. The CDR3 contains 17 residues. The CDR3 nucleotides are TGTGCCAGCAGTTTACAACTCAGCTTCCGAAGGACCTATGGCTACACCTTC. It specifies CASSLQLSFRRTYGYTF.

There are many counts of this clonotype. The genes are TRBV7-1 and TRBJ1-2; D unresolved. TRBV7-1 is an ORF; its function is uncertain. V was clipped by 5 bases and J by 4 bases, with 23 bases between them. The CDR3 runs to 17 residues. As DNA, the CDR3 is TGTGCCAGCAGCAGGGCCCGTCACGAGGGAAAGACCTATGGCTACACCTTC. Translating it yields CASSRARHEGKTYGYTF.

This CDR3 reads CAGRHEVAIVMQDTQYF. DNA of the CDR3: TGTGCCGGCAGACATGAGGTAGCTATAGTCATGCAAGATACGCAGTATTTT. This sequence joins TRBV21-1 and TRBJ2-3; TRBD2 is taken as the D call from the table, unchecked against the DNA. TRBV21-1 is an annotated pseudogene. The CDR3 contains 17 residues.

This clonotype was observed many times. This chain connects TRBV9 to TRBJ1-2; D gene unclear. The germline CDR1 and CDR2 sequences are SGDLS and YYNGEE. The CDR3 extends over 16 amino acids. V gave up 7 bases and J gave up 4 bases, with 23 bases separating them. Here the CDR3 DNA reads TGTGCCAGCTTGGGTAAGTACTCAAGAAAGACCTATGGCTACACCTTC. Protein product: CASLGKYSRKTYGYTF. Combining the CDR3 with reference TRBV9 and TRBJ1-2 gives the whole variable domain DSGVTQTPKHLITATGQRVTLRCSPRSGDLSVYWYQQSLDQGLQFLIQYYNGEERAKGNILERFSAQQFPDLHSELNLSSLELGDSALYFCASLGKYSRKTYGYTFGSGTRLTVV.

Concerning this clonotype itself: A much larger clone differs from this one at a single base, so this may be a read error. The chain joins TRBV7-2 to TRBJ2-7; TRBD2 is a possible D gene (5 bases). The ends were cut back, 1 base at V and 8 bases at J, with 15 bases in the middle. CDR3 length: 14 residues. Per germline, CDR1 SGHTA and CDR2 FQGNSA. The CDR3 loop is CASSLVDKDSKQYF. Here the CDR3 DNA reads TGTGCCAGCAGCTTAGTCGATAAGGACTCGAAGCAGTACTTC.

This clonotype was counted ten times or more. The rearrangement links TRBV30 to TRBJ1-2; D is uncertain. The V and J ends lost 5 bases and 4 bases respectively, with 23 bases between them. This CDR3 has 16 amino acids. Germline CDR1 is GTSNPN and CDR2 is SVGIG (reference sequence). CDR3 protein: CAWGITRYRKTYGYTF. The CDR3 coding sequence is TGTGCCTGGGGTATAACGCGTTATAGAAAGACCTATGGCTACACCTTC.

This clonotype was counted ten times or more. This chain uses TRBV6-4 with TRBJ1-5, with D perhaps matching TRBD1 (6 bases). The CDR3 is 13 residues long. Looked up from germline, CDR1 is MRHNA and CDR2 is SNTAGT. Trimming pared 10 bases from V and 5 bases from J, leaving 15 bases between. Written as DNA, the CDR3 is TGTGCCACCCGGAACAGGGCCCATCAGCCCCAGCATTTT. Translated, it gives CATRNRAHQPQHF.

This clonotype appeared many times. This chain uses TRBV7-2 with TRBJ1-2, with D uncertain. Germline V gene lookup returns CDR1 SGHTA and CDR2 FQGNSA. Trimming took 5 bases from V and 4 from J, leaving 23 bases between them. The CDR3 totals 17 residues. CDR3 bases: TGTGCCAGCAGCGGAGGGCCCAGAGACGGAAAGACCTATGGCTACACCTTC. Encoded protein: CASSGGPRDGKTYGYTF.

V gene TRBV5-1 combines with J gene TRBJ2-5; no clear D gene. This CDR3 has 13 amino acids. Trimming cost V 4 bases and J 4 bases, with 11 bases left between them. CDR1 is SGHRS and CDR2 is YFSETQ in the germline V gene. CDR3 DNA sequence: TGCGCCAGCAGCGCGGACCCCACAGAGACCCAGTACTTC. It is translated as CASSADPTETQYF. Filled out from reference TRBV5-1 and TRBJ2-5, the complete variable domain reads KAGVTQTPRYLIKTRGQQVTLSCSPISGHRSVSWYQQTPGQGLQFLFEYFSETQRNKGNFPGRFSGRQFSNSRSEMNVSTLELGDSALYLCASSADPTETQYFGPGTRLLVL.

The gene calls are TRBV6-6 and TRBJ1-2, with a weak D call TRBD1 (5 bases). Trimming removed 7 bases at V and 4 bases at J, with 25 bases between. Per the germline V gene, CDR1 is MNHNY and CDR2 is SVGAGI (reference sequence). This CDR3 comprises 17 residues. In DNA, the CDR3 is TGTGCCAGCAACAGACAGCAAGGTGGGAGAAAGACCTATGGCTACACCTTC. Translation: CASNRQQGGRKTYGYTF.

About this clonotype: One base away lies a much larger clone, so this may be a sequencing read error. This chain joins TRBV2 and TRBJ1-3, with unresolved D. Trimming took off 2 bases at V and 4 bases at J, with 12 bases between the two ends. Germline V lookup: CDR1 SNHLY, CDR2 FYNNEI. The CDR3 covers 15 residues. For the CDR3, the DNA is TGTGCCAGCAGTGAACTGTCGGGGATAGGAAACACCATATATTTT. It encodes CASSELSGIGNTIYF.